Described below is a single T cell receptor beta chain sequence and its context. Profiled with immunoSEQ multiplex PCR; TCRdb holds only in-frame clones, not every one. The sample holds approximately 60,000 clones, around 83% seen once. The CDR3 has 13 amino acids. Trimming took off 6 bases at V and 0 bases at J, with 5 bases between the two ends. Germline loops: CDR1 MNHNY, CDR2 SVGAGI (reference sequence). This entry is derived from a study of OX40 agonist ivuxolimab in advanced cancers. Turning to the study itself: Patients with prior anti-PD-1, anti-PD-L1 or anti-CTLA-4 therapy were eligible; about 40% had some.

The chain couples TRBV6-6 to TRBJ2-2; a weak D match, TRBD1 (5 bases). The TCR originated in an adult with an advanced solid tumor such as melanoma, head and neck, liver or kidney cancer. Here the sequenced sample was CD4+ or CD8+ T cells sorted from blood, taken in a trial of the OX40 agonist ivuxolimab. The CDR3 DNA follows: TGTGCCAGCAGGACAGCGAACACCGGGGAGCTGTTTTTT. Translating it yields CASRTANTGELFF.